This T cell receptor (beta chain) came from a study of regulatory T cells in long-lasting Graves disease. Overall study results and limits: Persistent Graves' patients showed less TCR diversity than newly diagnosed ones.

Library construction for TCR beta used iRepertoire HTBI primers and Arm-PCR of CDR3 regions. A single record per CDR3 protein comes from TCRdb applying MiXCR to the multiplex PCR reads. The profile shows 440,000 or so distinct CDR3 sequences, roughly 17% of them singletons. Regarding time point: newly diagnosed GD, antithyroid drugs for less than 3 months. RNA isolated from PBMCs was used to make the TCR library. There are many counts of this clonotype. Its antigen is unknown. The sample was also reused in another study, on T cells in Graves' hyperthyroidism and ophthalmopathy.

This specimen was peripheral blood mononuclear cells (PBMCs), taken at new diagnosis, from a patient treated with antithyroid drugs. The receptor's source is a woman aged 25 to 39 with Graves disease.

This CDR3 is CASSDYYGYTF. The CDR3 region has the DNA TGTGCCAGCAGTGATTACTATGGCTACACCTTC. The chain employs TRBV27 and TRBJ1-2; D uncertain. The V gene lost 5 bases and the J gene lost 3 bases, with 4 bases spanning the gap. Germline lookup yields CDR1 MNHEY and CDR2 SMNVEV (reference sequence). The CDR3 has 11 residues.